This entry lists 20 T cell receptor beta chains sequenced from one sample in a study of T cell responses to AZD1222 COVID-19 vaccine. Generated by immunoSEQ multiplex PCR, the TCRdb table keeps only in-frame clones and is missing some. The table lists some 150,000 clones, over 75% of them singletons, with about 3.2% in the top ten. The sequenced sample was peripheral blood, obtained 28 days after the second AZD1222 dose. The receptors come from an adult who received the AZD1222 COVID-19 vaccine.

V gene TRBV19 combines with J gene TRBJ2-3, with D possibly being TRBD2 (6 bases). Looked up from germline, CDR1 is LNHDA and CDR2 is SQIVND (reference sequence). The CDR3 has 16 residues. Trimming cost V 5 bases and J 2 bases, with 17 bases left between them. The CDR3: CASSRGIPMITDTQYF. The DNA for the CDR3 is TGTGCCAGTAGTCGGGGGATTCCTATGATCACAGATACGCAGTATTTT.

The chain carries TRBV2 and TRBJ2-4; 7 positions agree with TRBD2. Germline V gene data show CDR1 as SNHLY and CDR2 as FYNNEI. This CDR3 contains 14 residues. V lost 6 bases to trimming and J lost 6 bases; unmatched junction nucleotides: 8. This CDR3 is CASRGGGPGNIQYF. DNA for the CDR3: TGTGCCAGCAGGGGGGGAGGGCCTGGAAACATTCAGTACTTC.

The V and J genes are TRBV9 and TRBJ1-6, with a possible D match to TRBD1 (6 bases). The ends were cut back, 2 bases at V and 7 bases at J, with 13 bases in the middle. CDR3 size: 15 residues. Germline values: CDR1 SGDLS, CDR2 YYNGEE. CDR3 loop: CASSVATGRNSPLHF. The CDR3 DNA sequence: TGTGCCAGCAGCGTCGCGACAGGTCGGAATTCACCCCTCCACTTT.

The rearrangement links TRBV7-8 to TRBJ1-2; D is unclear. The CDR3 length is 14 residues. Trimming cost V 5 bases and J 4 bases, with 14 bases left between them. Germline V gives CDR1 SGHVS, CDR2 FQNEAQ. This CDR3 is CASSANGPIYGYTF. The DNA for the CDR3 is TGTGCCAGCAGCGCTAACGGACCGATCTATGGCTACACCTTC.

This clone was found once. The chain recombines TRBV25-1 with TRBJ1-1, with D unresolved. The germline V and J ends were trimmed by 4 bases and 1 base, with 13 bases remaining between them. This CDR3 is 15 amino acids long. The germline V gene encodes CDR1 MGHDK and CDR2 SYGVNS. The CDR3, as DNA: TGTGCCAGCAGTGGATCGACATCCCGGAACACTGAAGCTTTCTTT. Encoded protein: CASSGSTSRNTEAFF. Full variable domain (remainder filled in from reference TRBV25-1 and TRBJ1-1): EADIYQTPRYLVIGTGKKITLECSQTMGHDKMYWYQQDPGMELHLIHYSYGVNSTEKGDLSSESTVSRIRTEHFPLTLESARPSHTSQYLCASSGSTSRNTEAFFGQGTRLTVV.

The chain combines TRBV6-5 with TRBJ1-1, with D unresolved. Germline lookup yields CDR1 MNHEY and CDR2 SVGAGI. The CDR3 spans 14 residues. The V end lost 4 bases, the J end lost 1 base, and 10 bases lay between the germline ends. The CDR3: CASSLQFKNTEAFF. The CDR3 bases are TGTGCCAGCAGTTTACAGTTTAAGAACACTGAAGCTTTCTTT.

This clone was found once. The CDR3 here is CASSDRTLPPYGGYTF. The CDR3 DNA sequence: TGTGCCAGCAGTGACCGGACACTCCCGCCATATGGAGGCTACACCTTC. The chain is built from TRBV6-4 and TRBJ1-2, with D perhaps matching TRBD1 (5 bases). This CDR3 contains 16 residues. The V and J ends lost 2 bases and 8 bases respectively, with 21 bases between them. Germline CDR1 and CDR2: MRHNA and SNTAGT.

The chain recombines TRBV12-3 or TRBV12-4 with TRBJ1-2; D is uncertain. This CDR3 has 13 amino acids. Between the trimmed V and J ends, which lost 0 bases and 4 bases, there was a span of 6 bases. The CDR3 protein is CASSLAQLYGYTF. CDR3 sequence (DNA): TGTGCCAGCAGTTTAGCACAGCTCTATGGCTACACCTTC.

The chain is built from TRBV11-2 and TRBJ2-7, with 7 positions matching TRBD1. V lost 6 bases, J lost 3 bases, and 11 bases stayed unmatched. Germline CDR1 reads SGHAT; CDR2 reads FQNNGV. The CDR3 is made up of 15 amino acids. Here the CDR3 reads CASSLVPGQSYEQYF. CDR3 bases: TGTGCCAGCAGTCTCGTCCCGGGACAGAGCTACGAGCAGTACTTC.

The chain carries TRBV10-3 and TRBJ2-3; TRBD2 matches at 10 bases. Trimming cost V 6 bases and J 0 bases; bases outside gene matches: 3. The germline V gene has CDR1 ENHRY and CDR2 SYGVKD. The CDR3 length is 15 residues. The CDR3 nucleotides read TGTGCCATCAGGGCGACTAGCGGGAGCACAGATACGCAGTATTTT. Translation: CAIRATSGSTDTQYF.

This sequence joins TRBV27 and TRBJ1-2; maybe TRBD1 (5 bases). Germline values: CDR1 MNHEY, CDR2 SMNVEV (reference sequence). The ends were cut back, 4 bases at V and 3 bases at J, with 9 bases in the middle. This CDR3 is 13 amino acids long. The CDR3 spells CASSSRDYYGYTF. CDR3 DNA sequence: TGTGCCAGCAGTTCCAGGGATTACTATGGCTACACCTTC.

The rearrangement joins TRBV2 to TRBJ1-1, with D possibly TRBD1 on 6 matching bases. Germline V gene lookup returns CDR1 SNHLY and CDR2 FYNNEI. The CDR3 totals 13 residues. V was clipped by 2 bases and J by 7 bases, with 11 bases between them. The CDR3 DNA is TGTGCCAGCAGTGAAATGGGGGCCCTTGAAGCTTTCTTT. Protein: CASSEMGALEAFF.

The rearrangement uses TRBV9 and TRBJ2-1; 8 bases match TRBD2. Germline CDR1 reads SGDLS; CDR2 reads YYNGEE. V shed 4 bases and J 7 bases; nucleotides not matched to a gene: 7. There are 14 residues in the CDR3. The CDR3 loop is CASSIAGRNNEQFF. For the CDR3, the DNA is TGTGCCAGCAGCATAGCGGGGAGGAATAATGAGCAGTTCTTC.

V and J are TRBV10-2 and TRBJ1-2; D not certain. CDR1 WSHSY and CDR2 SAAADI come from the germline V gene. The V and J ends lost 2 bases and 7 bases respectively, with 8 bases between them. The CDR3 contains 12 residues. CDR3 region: CASSEGKGGYTF. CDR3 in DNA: TGCGCCAGCAGTGAGGGGAAGGGTGGCTACACCTTC.

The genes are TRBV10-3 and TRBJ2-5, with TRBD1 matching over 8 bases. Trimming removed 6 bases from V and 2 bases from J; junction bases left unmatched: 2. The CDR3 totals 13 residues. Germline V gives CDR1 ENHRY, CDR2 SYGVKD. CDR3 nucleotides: TGTGCCATCAGGGACAGGGATCAAGAGACCCAGTACTTC. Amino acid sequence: CAIRDRDQETQYF.

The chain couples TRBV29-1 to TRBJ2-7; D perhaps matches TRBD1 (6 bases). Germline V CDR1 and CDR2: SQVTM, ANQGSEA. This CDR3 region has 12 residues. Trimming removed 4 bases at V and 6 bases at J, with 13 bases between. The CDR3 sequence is CSVVRQTGEQYF. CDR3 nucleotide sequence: TGCAGCGTTGTACGCCAGACAGGCGAGCAGTACTTC.

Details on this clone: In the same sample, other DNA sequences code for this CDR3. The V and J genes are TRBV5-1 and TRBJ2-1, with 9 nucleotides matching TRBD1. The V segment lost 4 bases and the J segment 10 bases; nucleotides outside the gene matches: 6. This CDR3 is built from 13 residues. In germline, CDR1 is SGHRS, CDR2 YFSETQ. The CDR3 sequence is CASSLGQGGEQFF. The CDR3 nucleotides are TGCGCCAGCAGCCTGGGACAGGGAGGAGAGCAGTTCTTC.

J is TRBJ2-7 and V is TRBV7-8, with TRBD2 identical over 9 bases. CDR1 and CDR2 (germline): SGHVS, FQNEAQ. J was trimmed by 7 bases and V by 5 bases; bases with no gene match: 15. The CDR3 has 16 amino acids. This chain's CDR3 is CASSPRLAVPPEEQYF. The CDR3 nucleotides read TGTGCCAGCAGCCCCCGACTAGCGGTCCCCCCTGAGGAGCAGTACTTC.

CDR3 protein: CASSMSGSLYNEQFF. CDR3 DNA sequence: TGTGCCAGTAGTATGAGTGGGAGTCTCTACAATGAGCAGTTCTTC. J is TRBJ2-1 and V is TRBV19; TRBD2 might be the D (5 bases). Germline lookup yields CDR1 LNHDA and CDR2 SQIVND (reference sequence). This CDR3 comprises 15 residues. Trimming left V 3 bases short and J 3 bases short, with 12 bases between. The full variable domain, rest sourced from reference TRBV19 and TRBJ2-1, is DGGITQSPKYLFRKEGQNVTLSCEQNLNHDAMYWYRQDPGQGLRLIYYSQIVNDFQKGDIAEGYSVSREKKESFPLTVTSAQKNPTAFYLCASSMSGSLYNEQFFGPGTRLTVL.

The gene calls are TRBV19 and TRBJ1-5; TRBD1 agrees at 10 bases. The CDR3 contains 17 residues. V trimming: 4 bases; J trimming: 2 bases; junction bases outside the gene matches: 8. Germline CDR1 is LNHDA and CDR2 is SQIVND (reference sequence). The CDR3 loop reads CASSNRDRGMGNQPQHF. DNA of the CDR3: TGTGCCAGTAGTAACCGGGACAGGGGAATGGGCAATCAGCCCCAGCATTTT.